This T cell receptor beta chain came from a study of Ad26.COV2.S vaccination and SARS-CoV-2 variants. Study conclusions and caveats: In TCR breadth and depth analyses, total T cell responses may have been underestimated.

The treatment here: around 19 received Ad26.COV2.S at low or high dose, single or two shots; about five received placebo; per-sample allocation not given. At day 63 after the first vaccine or placebo injection, samples were drawn. The germline V gene encodes CDR1 SGDLS and CDR2 YYNGEE. Trimming removed 3 bases from V and 0 bases from J, with 13 bases in between. CDR3 length: 16 residues. With regard to this clone: The antigen is not known.

Method: immunoSEQ multiplex PCR; TCRdb's copy keeps in-frame clones and lacks some. The sample includes about 460,000 clones, about nine tenths of them seen just once. The chain is built from TRBV9 and TRBJ1-3; D is uncertain. This receptor was obtained from a person between 18 and 60 years old who received the Ad26.COV2.S COVID-19 vaccine or a placebo. The sequences come from peripheral blood, collected in a trial of Ad26.COV2.S vaccine versus placebo. Written as DNA, the CDR3 is TGTGCCAGCAGCGCCCCGCCGGGCCACTCTGGAAACACCATATATTTT. Translating gives CASSAPPGHSGNTIYF.